This T cell receptor (beta chain) derives from a study of PD-1 blockade in classical Hodgkin lymphoma. Findings of the study overall: Similar baseline diversity was found in complete responders and newly diagnosed patients. In CD4+ cells, TCR diversity went up significantly by C4D1, but in CD8+ cells it did not. Underlying causes for the observed repertoire differences were not defined, possibly disease activity or prior therapy.

Following autologous stem cell transplantation, relapse occurred in every patient, and exposure to brentuximab vedotin varied. Points on this clone: Its antigen is still unknown.

Germline CDR1 SGHNT, CDR2 YYREEE (reference sequence). CDR3 size: 15 residues. The V segment lost 4 bases and the J segment 8 bases; nucleotides outside the gene matches: 9. Clones were read by immunoSEQ multiplex PCR, and TCRdb kept only the in-frame ones, dropping some. Altogether more than 90,000 clones are present, around 89% being singletons, with the ten largest covering about 6.4%. The specimen was peripheral blood mononuclear cells (PBMCs), collected before the second cycle of nivolumab. This clonotype originated in a human donor with classical Hodgkin lymphoma. This rearrangement joins TRBV5-4 to TRBJ2-1; 10 bases map to TRBD2. This CDR3 reads CASSVLAGGVDEQFF. The CDR3 bases are TGTGCCAGCAGCGTTTTAGCGGGGGGAGTCGATGAGCAGTTCTTC.